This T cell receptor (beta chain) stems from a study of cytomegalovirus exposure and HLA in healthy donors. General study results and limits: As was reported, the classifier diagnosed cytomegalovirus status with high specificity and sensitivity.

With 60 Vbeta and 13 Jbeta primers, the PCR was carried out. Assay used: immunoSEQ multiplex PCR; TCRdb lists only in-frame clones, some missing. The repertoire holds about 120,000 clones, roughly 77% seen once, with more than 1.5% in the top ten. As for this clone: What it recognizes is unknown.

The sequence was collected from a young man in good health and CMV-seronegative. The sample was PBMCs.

CDR3 coding DNA: TGTGCCAGCAGCTTAGCTGTCGGGACAGGGGGCATCGAGACCCAGTACTTC. This codes for CASSLAVGTGGIETQYF. The chain recombines TRBV11-1 with TRBJ2-5; 12 bases match TRBD1. The CDR3 runs to 17 residues. V lost 0 bases to trimming and J lost 5 bases; unmatched junction nucleotides: 7. CDR1 and CDR2 from the germline V gene are SGHAT and FQDESV (reference sequence). The full variable domain, in which reference TRBV11-1 and TRBJ2-5 provide the parts outside the CDR3, is EAEVAQSPRYKITEKSQAVAFWCDPISGHATLYWYRQILGQGPELLVQFQDESVVDDSQLPKDRFSAERLKGVDSTLKIQPAELGDSAMYLCASSLAVGTGGIETQYFGPGTRLLVL.